The 32 T cell receptor beta chains presented below share a single source sample, sequenced in a study of blood T cell repertoires in COVID-19. Clones were sequenced by immunoSEQ multiplex PCR, and TCRdb holds only the in-frame ones, with some missing. The data contain 300,000 to 400,000 clones, approximately 86% of them seen just once; the ten biggest clones take up 3%. Sequencing was done on a sample of peripheral blood. The receptors shown here come from a human donor in a cohort sampled during active COVID-19.

V is TRBV6-1 and J is TRBJ2-1, with TRBD2 as a possible D gene (5 bases). Germline assignment: CDR1 MNHNS and CDR2 SASEGT. The V end lost 0 bases, the J end lost 7 bases, and 10 bases lay between the germline ends. The CDR3 has 14 amino acids. CDR3 bases: TGTGCCAGCAGTGAAGCCGGGATCTTGAATGAGCAGTTCTTC. Translated: CASSEAGILNEQFF.

This chain links TRBV19 with TRBJ2-3; 12 positions agree with TRBD2. Germline V CDR1 and CDR2: LNHDA, SQIVND (reference sequence). Trimming removed 7 bases from V and 4 bases from J; junction bases left unmatched: 9. CDR3 length equals 16 residues. CDR3 coding DNA: TGTGCCAGTATTGGGCTAGCGGGAGGGGCCTCAGATACGCAGTATTTT. Its protein product is CASIGLAGGASDTQYF.

This chain connects TRBV29-1 to TRBJ1-6; D uncertain. This CDR3 has 13 residues. V was pared by 5 bases and J by 5 bases, with 10 bases between. The germline gives CDR1 SQVTM, CDR2 ANQGSEA. The CDR3 nucleotides are TGCAGCGTTTCACCGGGGAATAATTCACCCCTCCACTTT. Protein sequence: CSVSPGNNSPLHF.

The rearrangement uses TRBV19 and TRBJ2-1, with D possibly matching TRBD2 (6 bases). The CDR3 spans 15 residues. Germline V gene sequence: CDR1 LNHDA, CDR2 SQIVND (reference sequence). Trimming took off 4 bases at V and 10 bases at J, with 20 bases between the two ends. The CDR3 here is CASSKGTPPFTEQFF. The CDR3 bases are TGTGCCAGTAGTAAAGGGACTCCCCCTTTTACCGAGCAGTTCTTC.

The chain links TRBV6-1 to TRBJ2-5; TRBD1 matches 8 bases. V lost 2 bases to trimming and J lost 1 base; unmatched junction nucleotides: 6. Germline CDR1 is MNHNS and CDR2 is SASEGT. The CDR3 loop spans 16 amino acids. As DNA, the CDR3 is TGTGCCAGCAGTGAATCTCAGGGGGCCTCCCAAGAGACCCAGTACTTC. It encodes CASSESQGASQETQYF.

The V call is TRBV5-5, the J call TRBJ2-2; 13 nucleotides line up with TRBD2. The ends lost 4 bases at V and 2 bases at J; junction bases unmatched: 11. The length of the CDR3 is 19 residues. Germline assignment: CDR1 SGHKS and CDR2 YYEKEE (reference sequence). This chain's CDR3 is CASSPSGTSGIKNTGELFF. The CDR3 DNA reads TGTGCCAGCAGCCCCTCCGGGACTAGCGGGATCAAAAACACCGGGGAGCTGTTTTTT.

CDR3 in DNA: TGTGCCAGCAGTGGGGCGGGGACGGAGACCCAGTACTTC. Its protein product is CASSGAGTETQYF. The chain joins TRBV2 to TRBJ2-5; D is perhaps TRBD2 (6 bases). This CDR3 comprises 13 residues. Germline loops: CDR1 SNHLY, CDR2 FYNNEI. Trimming cost V 4 bases and J 5 bases, with 11 bases left between them.

The V gene is TRBV11-2, the J gene TRBJ2-1; TRBD2 is a possible D gene (5 bases). Germline CDR1 is SGHAT and CDR2 is FQNNGV. The CDR3 totals 15 residues. Trimming pared 1 base from V and 2 bases from J, leaving 9 bases between. The CDR3 DNA sequence: TGTGCCAGCAGCTTAGCCGGGGTGGCCTACAATGAGCAGTTCTTC. It encodes CASSLAGVAYNEQFF.

The chain has TRBV20-1 and TRBJ2-3; D remains ambiguous. The CDR3 is 11 residues long. Germline CDR1 and CDR2: DFQATT and SNEGSKA (reference sequence). V lost 6 bases and J 9 bases, leaving 13 bases between the germline ends. The DNA of the CDR3 is TGCAGTGCCGCGCCGGTCGGGACGCAGTATTTT. It encodes CSAAPVGTQYF.

V gene TRBV29-1 combines with J gene TRBJ2-1; the match to TRBD2 covers 7 bases. V gave up 0 bases and J gave up 6 bases; unmatched junction bases: 5. The CDR3 is 14 residues long. Germline loops: CDR1 SQVTM, CDR2 ANQGSEA. The DNA for the CDR3 is TGCAGCGTTGAAGAGGGGGGGGGAGTCAATGAGCAGTTCTTC. This sequence encodes CSVEEGGGVNEQFF.

As concerns this clone: Other DNA sequences of this sample code for an identical CDR3. The chain recombines TRBV12-3 or TRBV12-4 with TRBJ2-7; D not resolved. V dropped 1 base and J dropped 3 bases, with 7 bases sitting between them. CDR3 length: 13 amino acids. For the CDR3, the DNA is TGTGCCAGCAGTTTAGTCCCAGGCTACGAGCAGTACTTC. It specifies CASSLVPGYEQYF.

The rearrangement uses TRBV9 and TRBJ2-7; 11 bases fit TRBD2. V shed 4 bases and J 3 bases; nucleotides not matched to a gene: 3. The germline CDR1 and CDR2 sequences are SGDLS and YYNGEE. The CDR3 totals 14 residues. The CDR3 nucleotides read TGTGCCAGCAGCTCAGGGACTAGCGGCTACGAGCAGTACTTC. Amino acids: CASSSGTSGYEQYF.

Comments on this clone: The sample contains more than one DNA sequence encoding this CDR3. This rearrangement joins TRBV3-1 (or the pseudogene TRBV3-2) to TRBJ2-7; 11 bases match TRBD1. The V gene end was trimmed by 2 bases and the J gene end by 4 bases; junction bases not matched to a gene: 4. In germline, CDR1 is LGHDT, CDR2 YNNKEL (reference sequence). The CDR3 has 15 amino acids. CDR3 DNA sequence: TGTGCCAGCAGCCAACGGACAGGGGGCGTTTACGAGCAGTACTTC. This translates into CASSQRTGGVYEQYF.

V and J are TRBV28 and TRBJ2-3; TRBD2 aligns across 12 bases. Germline lookup yields CDR1 MDHEN and CDR2 SYDVKM. The CDR3 is 18 amino acids. V shed 5 bases, J shed 2 bases, and the junction held 11 bases outside the gene matches. The CDR3 here is CASSPLLAGGPHTDTQYF. Here the CDR3 DNA reads TGTGCCAGCAGTCCGTTACTAGCGGGAGGCCCCCACACAGATACGCAGTATTTT. Full variable domain (rest looked up from reference TRBV28 and TRBJ2-3): DVKVTQSSRYLVKRTGEKVFLECVQDMDHENMFWYRQDPGLGLRLIYFSYDVKMKEKGDIPEGYSVSREKKERFSLILESASTNQTSMYLCASSPLLAGGPHTDTQYFGPGTRLTVL.

This clone was seen repeatedly, ten times or more. The chain carries TRBV25-1 and TRBJ2-7; 8 nucleotides line up with TRBD2. The germline V gene has CDR1 MGHDK and CDR2 SYGVNS. The CDR3 loop spans 13 amino acids. Unmatched junction bases numbered 6, after V lost 5 bases and J lost 6 bases. The CDR3 sequence: CASSSAGAIEQYF. The CDR3 DNA follows: TGTGCCAGCAGTTCAGCGGGAGCAATCGAGCAGTACTTC.

The chain carries TRBV11-2 and TRBJ1-1, with 8 bases identical to TRBD1. CDR3 length: 14 amino acids. V lost 4 bases to trimming and J lost 4 bases; unmatched junction nucleotides: 5. Per the germline V gene, CDR1 is SGHAT and CDR2 is FQNNGV. The CDR3 is CASSSRQGTTEAFF. CDR3 coding DNA: TGTGCCAGCAGCTCACGACAGGGGACCACTGAAGCTTTCTTT.

The V gene is TRBV7-9, the J gene TRBJ2-3, with TRBD2 identical over 8 bases. J lost 1 base, V lost 5 bases, and 11 bases had no gene match. Germline CDR1 is SEHNR and CDR2 is FQNEAQ (reference sequence). There are 17 residues in the CDR3. CDR3 sequence (DNA): TGTGCCAGCAGCAAAAGCAAACTGGGACTAGGCACAGATACGCAGTATTTT. This gives the protein CASSKSKLGLGTDTQYF.

The V gene is TRBV7-9, the J gene TRBJ2-7, with D tentatively TRBD2 (6 bases). The CDR3 totals 13 residues. Trimming removed 0 bases from V and 5 bases from J, with 8 bases in between. Germline CDR1 reads SEHNR; CDR2 reads FQNEAQ (reference sequence). The CDR3 DNA sequence: TGTGCCAGCAGCTTAGCGGGGGGAAACGAGCAGTACTTC. This codes for CASSLAGGNEQYF.

At least ten counts were recorded for this clone. The CDR3 here is CASSRRLGQTNTEAFF. The DNA for the CDR3 is TGTGCCAGCAGCCGGAGACTTGGACAGACGAACACTGAAGCTTTCTTT. The V and J genes are TRBV7-8 and TRBJ1-1; a weak D match, TRBD1 (6 bases). The V gene's germline CDR1 is SGHVS and CDR2 FQNEAQ. V lost 5 bases and J 1 base, leaving 17 bases between the germline ends. The length of the CDR3 is 16 residues.

The V gene is TRBV28, the J gene TRBJ1-3; TRBD1 agrees at 7 bases. Germline trimming cut 7 bases from V and 3 bases from J; bases unmatched to any gene: 6. This CDR3 is 14 amino acids long. Germline CDR1 and CDR2: MDHEN and SYDVKM. The CDR3 DNA follows: TGTGCCAGCACCCTCACAGGGGTTGGAAACACCATATATTTT. Translating it yields CASTLTGVGNTIYF.

The V and J genes are TRBV20-1 and TRBJ1-5; D may be TRBD1 (5 bases). The V and J ends lost 3 bases and 7 bases respectively, with 16 bases between them. CDR1 is DFQATT and CDR2 is SNEGSKA in the germline V gene (reference sequence). This CDR3 region has 14 residues. CDR3 amino acids: CSASSGTDVQPQHF. CDR3 sequence (DNA): TGCAGTGCTAGTTCCGGGACTGACGTCCAGCCCCAGCATTTT.

The rearrangement joins TRBV19 to TRBJ1-3; D might be TRBD1 (5 bases). The CDR3 runs 16 residues. Germline V CDR1 and CDR2: LNHDA, SQIVND (reference sequence). V was clipped by 7 bases and J by 1 base, with 17 bases between them. CDR3 in amino acids: CASNQGASWSGNTIYF. The CDR3 nucleotides read TGTGCCAGTAATCAGGGCGCATCCTGGTCTGGAAACACCATATATTTT.

Here the CDR3 reads CASERDYSYEQYF. The DNA of the CDR3 is TGTGCCAGCGAACGGGACTATTCCTACGAGCAGTACTTC. The rearrangement links TRBV6-5 to TRBJ2-7; 7 bases map to TRBD2. With 8 bases clipped from V and 1 base from J, the junction kept 5 bases outside the gene matches. CDR1 is MNHEY and CDR2 is SVGAGI in the germline V gene. The CDR3 runs to 13 residues.

The chain carries TRBV11-3 and TRBJ2-3; 7 bases match TRBD2. V was clipped by 5 bases and J by 4 bases; unmatched bases: 3. CDR1 and CDR2 (germline): SGHNT, YENEEA. CDR3 length: 13 amino acids. For the CDR3, the DNA is TGTGCCAGCAGCACCCTAGCGGCAGATACGCAGTATTTT. Translated: CASSTLAADTQYF.

This rearrangement joins TRBV6-6 to TRBJ1-2; D gene unclear. The germline V gene encodes CDR1 MNHNY and CDR2 SVGAGI (reference sequence). V was clipped by 0 bases and J by 4 bases, with 15 bases between them. The CDR3 loop spans 16 amino acids. CDR3 amino acids: CASSYSSLPYPYGYTF. CDR3 nucleotide sequence: TGTGCCAGCAGTTACTCGAGTCTTCCGTACCCCTATGGCTACACCTTC.

The chain is built from TRBV6-5 and TRBJ1-5; 7 bases match TRBD1. The J segment lost 7 bases and the V segment lost 2 bases, leaving 5 bases of the junction unmatched. CDR1 and CDR2 from the germline V gene are MNHEY and SVGAGI. CDR3 length: 14 residues. CDR3 loop: CASSYDRDLQPQHF. Written as DNA, the CDR3 is TGTGCCAGCAGTTACGACAGGGACCTGCAGCCCCAGCATTTT.

The chain joins TRBV2 to TRBJ1-4; D is unresolved. This CDR3 region has 15 residues. Trimming took off 5 bases at V and 0 bases at J, with 10 bases between the two ends. CDR1 is SNHLY and CDR2 is FYNNEI in the germline V gene. CDR3 sequence (DNA): TGTGCCAGCAGTAGCGATCTAGCAACTAATGAAAAACTGTTTTTT. Protein product: CASSSDLATNEKLFF. The entire variable domain, with the rest obtained from reference TRBV2 and TRBJ1-4, is as follows: EPEVTQTPSHQVTQMGQEVILRCVPISNHLYFYWYRQILGQKVEFLVSFYNNEISEKSEIFDDQFSVERPDGSNFTLKIRSTKLEDSAMYFCASSSDLATNEKLFFGSGTQLSVL.

The rearrangement joins TRBV6-2 or TRBV6-3 to TRBJ2-3, with 7 bases fitting TRBD1. J was trimmed by 7 bases and V by 4 bases; bases with no gene match: 11. The CDR3 extends over 15 amino acids. Germline V lookup: CDR1 MNHEY, CDR2 SVGEGT. The CDR3 sequence: CASSLQGTYLNTQYF. CDR3 nucleotides: TGTGCCAGCAGTTTACAGGGGACCTACTTAAATACGCAGTATTTT.

This sequence joins TRBV30 and TRBJ1-2; TRBD1 agrees at 8 bases. CDR3 length: 15 amino acids. Germline V gives CDR1 GTSNPN, CDR2 SVGIG (reference sequence). Unmatched junction bases numbered 9, after V lost 2 bases and J lost 4 bases. In DNA, the CDR3 is TGTGCCTGGAGTTCCGGGACAGGAGGGATCTATGGCTACACCTTC. Encoded protein: CAWSSGTGGIYGYTF.

The V and J genes are TRBV20-1 and TRBJ1-1; 9 bases fit TRBD1. The CDR3 is made up of 15 amino acids. Trimming cost V 3 bases and J 5 bases; bases outside gene matches: 10. Germline V gene lookup returns CDR1 DFQATT and CDR2 SNEGSKA (reference sequence). CDR3: CSASDFYRGRTEAFF. In DNA, the CDR3 is TGCAGTGCTAGTGACTTCTACAGGGGGCGAACTGAAGCTTTCTTT.

The V call is TRBV2, the J call TRBJ1-1, with D maybe TRBD1 (5 bases). Germline V gene sequence: CDR1 SNHLY, CDR2 FYNNEI. Trimming removed 8 bases from V and 0 bases from J, with 16 bases in between. The CDR3 has 15 amino acids. The CDR3 bases are TGTGCCAGCCGAGCCGGGAGGGGAATGAACACTGAAGCTTTCTTT. Protein: CASRAGRGMNTEAFF.

The chain carries TRBV6-5 and TRBJ1-2; a possible D gene is TRBD1 (6 bases). Germline V CDR1 and CDR2: MNHEY, SVGAGI. This CDR3 has 15 residues. V shed 5 bases and J shed 4 bases, with 17 bases lying between them. The DNA of the CDR3 is TGTGCCAGCAGTCCCGACAGGCTTTCTATCTATGGCTACACCTTC. Translation: CASSPDRLSIYGYTF.